The present T cell receptor (beta chain) was sequenced within a study of T cell responses to AZD1222 COVID-19 vaccine. Study information: Analysis merged second doses at about 4 or about 12 weeks.

Only in-frame clones appear in the TCRdb table, and some are missing; sequencing was by immunoSEQ multiplex PCR. Of 130,000 or so clones listed, roughly nine tenths are singletons. Study-wide points: It should be noted that donors were predominantly white British and more often female, and clonal diversity was possibly underestimated. Spike-specific TCR breadth rose after two AZD1222 doses, and depth rose as well.

On this clone: Its target is unknown.

This clonotype was sampled from an adult in good health. The starting material was peripheral blood, obtained on day 0 of AZD1222 vaccination.

DNA for the CDR3: TGTGCCAGCAGTGAAGCGCTTCAGGGACAGGACAACAATGAGCAGTTCTTC. Its protein is CASSEALQGQDNNEQFF. The genes are TRBV2 and TRBJ2-1; 8 bases agree with TRBD1. Unmatched junction bases numbered 9, after V lost 0 bases and J lost 5 bases. CDR3 length: 17 residues. CDR1 is SNHLY and CDR2 is FYNNEI in the germline V gene.